The rows below give T cell receptor beta chains drawn from one sample of a study of cytomegalovirus exposure and HLA in healthy donors. TCRdb's copy holds only in-frame clones and misses some; the assay was immunoSEQ multiplex PCR. The sample lists about 330,000 clones, roughly 88% occurring once. The material sequenced was PBMCs. The origin of the receptors is a woman younger than 35 in good health and CMV-seronegative. CDR3s include the opening cysteine and the closing phenylalanine or tryptophan. Each record gives: clone size, V gene, D gene, J gene, CDR3 DNA, CDR3 protein. A D gene is named only where the DNA matches it firmly. Some rows mark clone size as missing; the rest say once, few, many or name a class of expanded clone.

clone size: NA; V gene: TRBV7-9; D gene: TRBD1; J gene: TRBJ2-3; CDR3 DNA: TGTGCCAGCAGCTTGATGGGACAGGGGATGACAGATACGCAGTATTTT; CDR3 protein: CASSLMGQGMTDTQYF
clone size: NA; V gene: TRBV5-6; D gene: NA; J gene: TRBJ2-7; CDR3 DNA: TGTGCCAGCAGCCCCCTGACAGTGAGACTGTTGGACGAGCAGTACTTC; CDR3 protein: CASSPLTVRLLDEQYF
clone size: NA; V gene: TRBV6-1; D gene: TRBD2; J gene: TRBJ2-4; CDR3 DNA: TGTGCCAGCAGTGAAGGACTAGCGGGAGCAAAAAACATTCAGTACTTC; CDR3 protein: CASSEGLAGAKNIQYF
clone size: NA; V gene: TRBV29-1; D gene: TRBD1; J gene: TRBJ1-4; CDR3 DNA: TGCAGCGTAGGCCGACAGGGGTGGGATGAAAAACTGTTTTTT; CDR3 protein: CSVGRQGWDEKLFF
clone size: NA; V gene: TRBV6-5; D gene: TRBD1; J gene: TRBJ2-7; CDR3 DNA: TGTGCCAGCGAGGAGGGGACAGGGTACGAGCAGTACTTC; CDR3 protein: CASEEGTGYEQYF
clone size: NA; V gene: TRBV25-1; D gene: TRBD1; J gene: TRBJ1-2; CDR3 DNA: TGTGCCAGCAGTGTCTCCGGGACAGGGGAAGGCTATGGCTACACCTTC; CDR3 protein: CASSVSGTGEGYGYTF
clone size: NA; V gene: TRBV29-1; D gene: NA; J gene: TRBJ1-1; CDR3 DNA: TGCAGCCCCAGCCTCGGGGTGAACACTGAAGCTTTCTTT; CDR3 protein: CSPSLGVNTEAFF
clone size: NA; V gene: TRBV11-2; D gene: NA; J gene: TRBJ1-3; CDR3 DNA: TGTGCCAGCAGCTTTCACAGAACCTCTGGAAACACCATATATTTT; CDR3 protein: CASSFHRTSGNTIYF
clone size: NA; V gene: TRBV28; D gene: TRBD2; J gene: TRBJ2-1; CDR3 DNA: TGTGCCAGCAGGGATCAGGGACTAGCGGGCGGCGGTAGCTCCTACAATGAGCAGTTCTTC; CDR3 protein: CASRDQGLAGGGSSYNEQFF
clone size: NA; V gene: TRBV15; D gene: TRBD2; J gene: TRBJ2-7; CDR3 DNA: TGTGCCACCAGCCCGCGGGAGGTGATCTACGAGCAGTACTTC; CDR3 protein: CATSPREVIYEQYF
clone size: NA; V gene: TRBV4-3; D gene: NA; J gene: TRBJ2-1; CDR3 DNA: TGCGCCAGCAGCCAAGACGGCGGGAATGTCCCTGAGCAGTTCTTC; CDR3 protein: CASSQDGGNVPEQFF
clone size: NA; V gene: TRBV9; D gene: TRBD2; J gene: TRBJ2-7; CDR3 DNA: TGTGCCAGCAGCGGAACTAGCGGAGGCTACGAGCAGTACTTC; CDR3 protein: CASSGTSGGYEQYF
clone size: NA; V gene: TRBV5-1; D gene: NA; J gene: TRBJ2-7; CDR3 DNA: TGCGCCAGCAGCTTGGTTCCAGAATCCTACGAGCAGTACTTC; CDR3 protein: CASSLVPESYEQYF
clone size: NA; V gene: TRBV7-9; D gene: NA; J gene: TRBJ2-3; CDR3 DNA: TGTGCCAGCAGCGCCGGAGGGGGCATCACAGATACGCAGTATTTT; CDR3 protein: CASSAGGGITDTQYF
clone size: NA; V gene: TRBV6-5; D gene: TRBD1; J gene: TRBJ2-1; CDR3 DNA: TGTACCAGCAGTTCCCAGGGGGTGGGCAATGAGCAGTTCTTC; CDR3 protein: CTSSSQGVGNEQFF
clone size: NA; V gene: TRBV29-1; D gene: TRBD2; J gene: TRBJ2-7; CDR3 DNA: TGCAGCGTGAGAGCGGGGGGAACCTACGAGCAGTACTTC; CDR3 protein: CSVRAGGTYEQYF
clone size: NA; V gene: TRBV13; D gene: TRBD1; J gene: TRBJ2-1; CDR3 DNA: TGTGCCAGCAGCCTGGAGCCGACCGGGACAGTTCGTAATGAGCAGTTCTTC; CDR3 protein: CASSLEPTGTVRNEQFF
clone size: once; V gene: TRBV9; D gene: NA; J gene: TRBJ2-1; CDR3 DNA: TGTGCCAGCAGCGTAGTTGGACTCCCCTCGGATGAGCAGTTCTTC; CDR3 protein: CASSVVGLPSDEQFF
clone size: NA; V gene: TRBV7-6; D gene: NA; J gene: TRBJ1-1; CDR3 DNA: TGTGCCAGCAGCTTAGCGTCTGACACTGAAGCTTTCTTT; CDR3 protein: CASSLASDTEAFF
clone size: NA; V gene: TRBV9; D gene: TRBD2; J gene: TRBJ2-3; CDR3 DNA: TGTGCCAGCAGCGATGGACTAGCGGGAGGGCCCTGGGATACGCAGTATTTT; CDR3 protein: CASSDGLAGGPWDTQYF
clone size: NA; V gene: TRBV4-2; D gene: NA; J gene: TRBJ2-1; CDR3 DNA: TGTGCCAGCAGCCAAGGTTCCGGGGATGAGCAGTTCTTC; CDR3 protein: CASSQGSGDEQFF
clone size: NA; V gene: TRBV12-1; D gene: NA; J gene: TRBJ2-1; CDR3 DNA: TGTGCCAGCAGCTTGACTAGCGGGAGGGCCTTGAGGGACAATGAGCAGTTCTTC; CDR3 protein: CASSLTSGRALRDNEQFF
clone size: NA; V gene: TRBV4-2; D gene: NA; J gene: TRBJ2-7; CDR3 DNA: TGTGCCAGCAGCCAGGCTGACTCTCCGGGGGACTACGAGCAGTACTTC; CDR3 protein: CASSQADSPGDYEQYF
clone size: NA; V gene: TRBV10-3; D gene: NA; J gene: TRBJ2-3; CDR3 DNA: TGTGCCACCTCTTCGGGGGAAGATACGCAGTATTTT; CDR3 protein: CATSSGEDTQYF
clone size: once; V gene: TRBV6-5; D gene: TRBD2; J gene: TRBJ2-1; CDR3 DNA: TGTGCCAGCAGCCCACCAGCGGGAGGGCCGGGTGAGCAGTTCTTC; CDR3 protein: CASSPPAGGPGEQFF
clone size: NA; V gene: TRBV27; D gene: NA; J gene: TRBJ1-5; CDR3 DNA: TGTGCCAGCACCCCATTGGGGAGGGGTAATCAGCCCCAGCATTTT; CDR3 protein: CASTPLGRGNQPQHF
clone size: NA; V gene: TRBV6-5; D gene: NA; J gene: TRBJ1-1; CDR3 DNA: TGTGCCAGCAGTTCGACAGCCGCGGCTTTCTTT; CDR3 protein: CASSSTAAAFF
clone size: NA; V gene: TRBV28; D gene: TRBD2; J gene: TRBJ2-7; CDR3 DNA: TGTGCCAGCAGTCAAGGGACTAGCGGGAGATCTCCCTACGAGCAGTACTTC; CDR3 protein: CASSQGTSGRSPYEQYF
clone size: NA; V gene: TRBV7-9; D gene: NA; J gene: TRBJ2-3; CDR3 DNA: TGTGCCAGCAGCTTTGGGGGCGCAGATACGCAGTATTTT; CDR3 protein: CASSFGGADTQYF
clone size: once; V gene: TRBV6-1; D gene: TRBD1; J gene: TRBJ2-1; CDR3 DNA: TGTGCCAGCAGTGAAACCACAGGGGTCTCTGAGTTCTTC; CDR3 protein: CASSETTGVSEFF
clone size: NA; V gene: TRBV27; D gene: TRBD2; J gene: TRBJ2-7; CDR3 DNA: TGTGCCAGCAGTTCAAGGCCCATTAGCGGGGGACCCTACGAGCAGTACTTC; CDR3 protein: CASSSRPISGGPYEQYF
clone size: NA; V gene: TRBV7-2; D gene: NA; J gene: TRBJ2-5; CDR3 DNA: TGTGCCAGCAGCTTAGGGGGACAAAATCCCATAGAGACCCAGTACTTC; CDR3 protein: CASSLGGQNPIETQYF
clone size: NA; V gene: TRBV12-5; D gene: TRBD1; J gene: TRBJ1-2; CDR3 DNA: TGTGCTAGTGGCCAGGGACAGCATGGCTACACCTTC; CDR3 protein: CASGQGQHGYTF
clone size: NA; V gene: TRBV2; D gene: TRBD2; J gene: TRBJ2-1; CDR3 DNA: TGTGCCAGCAGTGAATTGGGGGGGTGGTACAATGAGCAGTTCTTC; CDR3 protein: CASSELGGWYNEQFF
clone size: NA; V gene: TRBV4-3; D gene: TRBD1; J gene: TRBJ2-4; CDR3 DNA: TGCGCCAGCAGCCGACGGACAGGGGAGGACATTCAGTACTTC; CDR3 protein: CASSRRTGEDIQYF
clone size: NA; V gene: TRBV7-2; D gene: NA; J gene: TRBJ2-7; CDR3 DNA: TGTGCCAGCAGCTTAGTTACTGTTTACGAGCAGTACTTC; CDR3 protein: CASSLVTVYEQYF
clone size: NA; V gene: TRBV5-6; D gene: TRBD1; J gene: TRBJ2-5; CDR3 DNA: TGTGCCAGCAGCTCTGACAGGGCCCCCCAAGAGACCCAGTACTTC; CDR3 protein: CASSSDRAPQETQYF
clone size: NA; V gene: TRBV28; D gene: NA; J gene: TRBJ2-7; CDR3 DNA: TGTGCCAGCAGTTTAGACTGGGAGTCCTACGAGCAGTACTTC; CDR3 protein: CASSLDWESYEQYF
clone size: NA; V gene: TRBV7-7; D gene: TRBD2; J gene: TRBJ2-5; CDR3 DNA: TGTGCCAGCAGCTTAGAGGCTAGCGGGAGGTACGGAGAGACCCAGTACTTC; CDR3 protein: CASSLEASGRYGETQYF
clone size: NA; V gene: TRBV7-3; D gene: TRBD1; J gene: TRBJ2-5; CDR3 DNA: TGTGCCAGCAGCTTAAGCGGGACAGGGGGCGTGGGAGAGACCCAGTACTTC; CDR3 protein: CASSLSGTGGVGETQYF
clone size: NA; V gene: TRBV19; D gene: TRBD2; J gene: TRBJ2-7; CDR3 DNA: TGTGCCAGTACCTGGACAGGGACTAGCGTCGAGCAGTACTTC; CDR3 protein: CASTWTGTSVEQYF
clone size: once; V gene: TRBV19; D gene: TRBD2; J gene: TRBJ2-5; CDR3 DNA: TGTGCCAGTAGTAGACTAGCGGAAGAGACCCAGTACTTC; CDR3 protein: CASSRLAEETQYF
clone size: NA; V gene: TRBV6-5; D gene: NA; J gene: TRBJ2-1; CDR3 DNA: TGTGCCAGCAGCCACGTTCAGGGTTTACAGGAGCAGTTCTTC; CDR3 protein: CASSHVQGLQEQFF
clone size: NA; V gene: TRBV28; D gene: NA; J gene: TRBJ2-7; CDR3 DNA: TGTGCCAGCAGTTCACTAAAGTCCGAGCAGTACTTC; CDR3 protein: CASSSLKSEQYF
clone size: few; V gene: TRBV7-2; D gene: TRBD2; J gene: TRBJ2-1; CDR3 DNA: TGTGCCAGCAGCTTCCCCCCGGGAGGGGGACGGGAGCAGTTCTTC; CDR3 protein: CASSFPPGGGREQFF
clone size: NA; V gene: TRBV18; D gene: TRBD2; J gene: TRBJ2-7; CDR3 DNA: TGTGCCAGCTCACCACGGGGACTAGCGGGAGGTTCCTACGAGCAGTACTTC; CDR3 protein: CASSPRGLAGGSYEQYF
clone size: NA; V gene: TRBV18; D gene: NA; J gene: TRBJ2-7; CDR3 DNA: TGTGCCAGCTCAAGGCAGGGAGGTCCCTACGAGCAGTACTTC; CDR3 protein: CASSRQGGPYEQYF
clone size: NA; V gene: TRBV6-1; D gene: NA; J gene: TRBJ1-3; CDR3 DNA: TGTGCCAGCTCTGACAGTTTCTCTGGAAACACCATATATTTT; CDR3 protein: CASSDSFSGNTIYF
clone size: NA; V gene: TRBV7-2; D gene: TRBD1; J gene: TRBJ1-1; CDR3 DNA: TGTGCCAGCAGCATCTCCGGGACAGGGAACACTGAAGCTTTCTTT; CDR3 protein: CASSISGTGNTEAFF
clone size: NA; V gene: TRBV11-2; D gene: NA; J gene: TRBJ2-2; CDR3 DNA: TGTGCCAGCAGCTTAGGGACAAACACCGGGGAGCTGTTTTTT; CDR3 protein: CASSLGTNTGELFF
clone size: NA; V gene: TRBV9; D gene: NA; J gene: TRBJ2-1; CDR3 DNA: TGTGCCAGCAGCCCTGCCCCTAGCTCCTACAATGAGCAGTTCTTC; CDR3 protein: CASSPAPSSYNEQFF
clone size: NA; V gene: TRBV9; D gene: NA; J gene: TRBJ2-1; CDR3 DNA: TGTGCCAGCAGCGTAGTACCGGTTAGCTCCTACAATGAGCAGTTCTTC; CDR3 protein: CASSVVPVSSYNEQFF
clone size: NA; V gene: TRBV19; D gene: NA; J gene: TRBJ2-7; CDR3 DNA: TGTGCCAGTAGTCCCCCGGGACTCCCAACCTACGAGCAGTACTTC; CDR3 protein: CASSPPGLPTYEQYF
clone size: NA; V gene: TRBV11-2; D gene: NA; J gene: TRBJ2-2; CDR3 DNA: TGTGCCAGCAGCTTAGCGGGAGTTATCACCGGGGAGCTGTTTTTT; CDR3 protein: CASSLAGVITGELFF
clone size: NA; V gene: TRBV7-8; D gene: NA; J gene: TRBJ2-7; CDR3 DNA: TGTGCCAGCAGTTCCGGAGGGGGGGGGTCCTACGAGCAGTACTTC; CDR3 protein: CASSSGGGGSYEQYF
clone size: NA; V gene: TRBV5-1; D gene: TRBD2; J gene: TRBJ2-3; CDR3 DNA: TGCGCCAGCTTAGCGGGTTCTAGCACAGATACGCAGTATTTT; CDR3 protein: CASLAGSSTDTQYF
clone size: NA; V gene: TRBV5-1; D gene: NA; J gene: TRBJ1-2; CDR3 DNA: TGCGCCAGCAGCTTGGGTCAGGACTATGGCTACACCTTC; CDR3 protein: CASSLGQDYGYTF
clone size: NA; V gene: TRBV18; D gene: TRBD1; J gene: TRBJ2-7; CDR3 DNA: TGTGCCAGCTCACCATTGACAGGGACCGAGCAGTACTTC; CDR3 protein: CASSPLTGTEQYF
clone size: NA; V gene: TRBV2; D gene: TRBD1; J gene: TRBJ2-7; CDR3 DNA: TGTGCCACGGCGACAGGGGAAACCTACGAGCAGTACTTC; CDR3 protein: CATATGETYEQYF